This T cell receptor beta chain was profiled in a study of T-cell reconstitution after alpha-beta-depleted transplantation in children. The TCRbeta library incorporated unique molecular identifiers. MiXCR, run by TCRdb on the PCR reads, gives a single entry per CDR3 protein. This table holds about 610,000 distinct CDR3 sequences, 20% to 30% found once. CDR1 SQVTM and CDR2 ANQGSEA come from the germline V gene. The CDR3 has 12 residues. Trimming shortened V by 3 bases and J by 4 bases, and 7 bases separated the two germline ends. The sequenced sample was PBMCs, obtained before TCRalphabeta/CD19-depleted stem cell transplant. The chain uses TRBV29-1 and TRBJ2-1, with D hard to call. This clonotype was obtained from a boy younger than two with Wiskott-Aldrich syndrome, due to receive a stem cell transplant. The DNA for the CDR3 is TGCAGCGTTGACAGCCAGTACAATGAGCAGTTCTTC. Translation gives CSVDSQYNEQFF.